These T cell receptor beta chains were read from a single sample in a study of T cells in Graves' hyperthyroidism and ophthalmopathy. TCRdb independently ran MiXCR on the multiplex PCR reads; one entry per CDR3 protein. The table shows about 640,000 distinct CDR3 sequences, with under 25% occurring only once. Source material: blood. Receptors were obtained from a man in his thirties or forties with Graves' ophthalmopathy. The CDR3 runs from the conserved cysteine through the conserved F or W. Fields, in order: V gene, D gene, clone size, J gene, CDR3 protein, CDR3 DNA. A D gene is named only where the DNA matches it firmly. Clone size is shown for a subset of rows, as once, few, many or a class of expanded clone.

v_gene: TRBV28; d_gene: NA; abundance: many; j_gene: TRBJ2-5; CDR3aa: CASSPGWGTTQYF; CDR3nt: TGTGCCAGCAGCCCCGGTTGGGGTACGACCCAGTACTTC
v_gene: TRBV27; d_gene: NA; abundance: few; j_gene: TRBJ2-3; CDR3aa: CASSLNVADTQYF; CDR3nt: TGTGCCAGCAGTTTAAACGTGGCGGATACGCAGTATTTT
v_gene: TRBV6-1; d_gene: NA; abundance: many; j_gene: TRBJ1-4; CDR3aa: CASSDQTGREKLFF; CDR3nt: TGTGCCAGCAGTGATCAGACTGGGCGTGAAAAACTGTTTTTT
v_gene: TRBV20-1; d_gene: TRBD2; abundance: few; j_gene: TRBJ2-2; CDR3aa: CSASREGLAGGAGELFF; CDR3nt: TGCAGTGCTAGCCGGGAGGGATTAGCGGGTGGTGCCGGGGAGCTGTTTTTT
v_gene: TRBV6-4; d_gene: TRBD1; abundance: few; j_gene: TRBJ1-1; CDR3aa: CASQPGQGTNTEAFF; CDR3nt: TGTGCCAGTCAGCCGGGACAGGGTACGAACACTGAAGCTTTCTTT
v_gene: TRBV15; d_gene: NA; abundance: few; j_gene: TRBJ2-5; CDR3aa: CATSRDLENAGETQYF; CDR3nt: TGTGCCACCAGCAGAGATCTTGAGAACGCAGGAGAGACCCAGTACTTC
v_gene: TRBV19; d_gene: NA; abundance: NA; j_gene: TRBJ1-1; CDR3aa: CASTWGDINTEAFF; CDR3nt: TGTGCCAGTACTTGGGGAGATATAAACACTGAAGCTTTCTTT
v_gene: TRBV12-3/TRBV12-4; d_gene: TRBD2; abundance: many; j_gene: TRBJ2-5; CDR3aa: CASSHYASGSGETQYF; CDR3nt: TGTGCCAGCAGCCACTACGCCAGCGGGAGTGGCGAGACCCAGTACTTC
v_gene: TRBV7-2; d_gene: TRBD2; abundance: many; j_gene: TRBJ2-1; CDR3aa: CASSPVASGSYNEQFF; CDR3nt: TGTGCCAGCAGCCCCGTCGCAAGCGGGAGTTACAATGAGCAGTTCTTC
v_gene: TRBV6-2/TRBV6-3; d_gene: NA; abundance: NA; j_gene: TRBJ1-5; CDR3aa: CASTSRAGSNQPQHF; CDR3nt: TGTGCCAGCACCTCTCGCGCGGGGAGCAATCAGCCCCAGCATTTT
v_gene: TRBV13; d_gene: NA; abundance: few; j_gene: TRBJ2-1; CDR3aa: CASSSGPRLSNNEQFF; CDR3nt: TGTGCCAGCAGCTCCGGGCCCAGACTAAGCAACAATGAGCAGTTCTTC
v_gene: TRBV7-9; d_gene: TRBD2; abundance: many; j_gene: TRBJ2-1; CDR3aa: CASSSGLAVVNEQFF; CDR3nt: TGTGCCAGCAGCTCGGGACTAGCGGTCGTCAATGAGCAGTTCTTC
v_gene: TRBV12-3/TRBV12-4; d_gene: NA; abundance: many; j_gene: TRBJ1-1; CDR3aa: CASSWVIGGTTEAFF; CDR3nt: TGTGCCAGCAGTTGGGTGATTGGGGGGACGACTGAAGCTTTCTTT
v_gene: TRBV20-1; d_gene: TRBD1; abundance: NA; j_gene: TRBJ2-7; CDR3aa: CSARGQGNDEQYF; CDR3nt: TGCAGTGCTAGGGGACAGGGTAACGACGAGCAGTACTTC
v_gene: TRBV27; d_gene: NA; abundance: few; j_gene: TRBJ1-2; CDR3aa: CASSSGIHYGYTF; CDR3nt: TGTGCCAGCAGTTCCGGGATTCACTATGGCTACACCTTC
v_gene: TRBV5-4; d_gene: TRBD1; abundance: NA; j_gene: TRBJ1-2; CDR3aa: CASSSGGQGNNYGYTF; CDR3nt: TGTGCCAGCAGCTCTGGAGGACAGGGGAATAACTATGGCTACACCTTC
v_gene: TRBV15; d_gene: NA; abundance: few; j_gene: TRBJ1-2; CDR3aa: CATSRDRVLGGYTF; CDR3nt: TGTGCCACCAGCAGAGACAGGGTCCTTGGGGGCTACACCTTC
v_gene: TRBV7-9; d_gene: TRBD1; abundance: NA; j_gene: TRBJ2-3; CDR3aa: CASSRTGTGRGDTQYF; CDR3nt: TGTGCCAGCAGCCGCACCGGGACAGGGAGAGGAGATACGCAGTATTTT
v_gene: TRBV4-1; d_gene: NA; abundance: NA; j_gene: TRBJ2-1; CDR3aa: CASSQDVGANEQFF; CDR3nt: TGCGCCAGCAGCCAAGATGTCGGGGCCAATGAGCAGTTCTTC
v_gene: TRBV4-1; d_gene: TRBD2; abundance: NA; j_gene: TRBJ2-3; CDR3aa: CTSSQAGRVVGDTQYF; CDR3nt: TGCACCAGCAGCCAAGCCGGGAGGGTGGTCGGAGATACGCAGTATTTT
v_gene: TRBV7-7; d_gene: TRBD2; abundance: NA; j_gene: TRBJ2-1; CDR3aa: CASSLVASSSGRIYNEQFF; CDR3nt: TGTGCTAGCAGCTTAGTGGCTTCCTCTAGCGGGAGGATCTACAATGAGCAGTTCTTC
v_gene: TRBV6-2/TRBV6-3; d_gene: NA; abundance: NA; j_gene: TRBJ1-1; CDR3aa: CASSYLGEAFF; CDR3nt: TGTGCCAGCAGTTACCTTGGTGAAGCTTTCTTT
v_gene: TRBV30; d_gene: NA; abundance: NA; j_gene: TRBJ2-3; CDR3aa: CAWSVGGSADTQYF; CDR3nt: TGTGCCTGGAGTGTAGGTGGGAGTGCAGATACGCAGTATTTT
v_gene: TRBV20-1; d_gene: NA; abundance: NA; j_gene: TRBJ1-1; CDR3aa: CSARGALNTEAFF; CDR3nt: TGCAGTGCTAGAGGAGCACTGAACACTGAAGCTTTCTTT
v_gene: TRBV28; d_gene: NA; abundance: few; j_gene: TRBJ2-1; CDR3aa: CASSLLWTTGYNEQFF; CDR3nt: TGTGCCAGCAGTTTATTATGGACTACGGGGTACAATGAGCAGTTCTTC
v_gene: TRBV7-8; d_gene: TRBD1; abundance: NA; j_gene: TRBJ2-2; CDR3aa: CASQGEKNTGELFF; CDR3nt: TGTGCCTCCCAGGGGGAAAAGAACACCGGGGAGCTGTTTTTT
v_gene: TRBV2; d_gene: NA; abundance: many; j_gene: TRBJ2-7; CDR3aa: CASSGGVPRQYF; CDR3nt: TGTGCCAGCAGTGGAGGGGTCCCGCGGCAGTACTTC
v_gene: TRBV19; d_gene: NA; abundance: NA; j_gene: TRBJ1-5; CDR3aa: CASSMRQINQPQHF; CDR3nt: TGTGCCAGTAGTATGCGTCAGATCAATCAGCCCCAGCATTTT
v_gene: TRBV7-7; d_gene: NA; abundance: few; j_gene: TRBJ2-2; CDR3aa: CASSLRTVTGELFF; CDR3nt: TGTGCTAGCAGCTTGCGGACGGTCACCGGGGAGCTGTTTTTT
v_gene: TRBV20-1; d_gene: NA; abundance: once; j_gene: TRBJ2-3; CDR3aa: CSARSKVGTQYF; CDR3nt: TGCAGTGCCCGGAGTAAAGTCGGTACGCAGTATTTT
v_gene: TRBV20-1; d_gene: NA; abundance: few; j_gene: TRBJ1-5; CDR3aa: CSATPTGNQPQHF; CDR3nt: TGCAGTGCCACACCGACGGGCAATCAGCCCCAGCATTTT
v_gene: TRBV9; d_gene: NA; abundance: few; j_gene: TRBJ2-2; CDR3aa: CASSVAGAPGELFF; CDR3nt: TGTGCCAGCAGCGTAGCTGGGGCGCCCGGGGAGCTGTTTTTT
v_gene: TRBV6-5; d_gene: NA; abundance: few; j_gene: TRBJ1-5; CDR3aa: CASSYTTRLEYSNQPQHF; CDR3nt: TGTGCCAGCAGTTACACCACTCGACTGGAATATAGCAATCAGCCCCAGCATTTT
v_gene: TRBV3-1; d_gene: NA; abundance: many; j_gene: TRBJ1-6; CDR3aa: CASSLTRNSPLHF; CDR3nt: TGTGCCAGCAGCTTGACGAGAAATTCACCCCTCCACTTT
v_gene: TRBV7-9; d_gene: TRBD2; abundance: NA; j_gene: TRBJ2-7; CDR3aa: CASSFGGGTSYEQYF; CDR3nt: TGTGCCAGCAGTTTCGGCGGGGGGACTAGCTACGAGCAGTACTTC
v_gene: TRBV18; d_gene: TRBD1; abundance: many; j_gene: TRBJ2-7; CDR3aa: CASSPKGQGHYEQYF; CDR3nt: TGTGCCAGCTCACCAAAGGGACAGGGCCACTACGAGCAGTACTTC
v_gene: TRBV2; d_gene: NA; abundance: NA; j_gene: TRBJ2-3; CDR3aa: CASSVGGPGTDTQYF; CDR3nt: TGTGCCAGCAGTGTGGGGGGTCCTGGCACAGATACGCAGTATTTT
v_gene: TRBV4-1; d_gene: TRBD1; abundance: NA; j_gene: TRBJ1-4; CDR3aa: CASKQGEEKLFF; CDR3nt: TGCGCCAGCAAACAGGGGGAGGAAAAACTGTTTTTT
v_gene: TRBV12-3/TRBV12-4; d_gene: NA; abundance: many; j_gene: TRBJ2-2; CDR3aa: CASSLPPGELFF; CDR3nt: TGTGCCAGCAGCCTGCCGCCCGGGGAGCTGTTTTTT
v_gene: TRBV7-8; d_gene: NA; abundance: once; j_gene: TRBJ2-5; CDR3aa: CASSSSPRETQYF; CDR3nt: TGTGCCAGCAGCTCTTCCCCGAGAGAGACCCAGTACTTC
v_gene: TRBV4-2; d_gene: TRBD1; abundance: few; j_gene: TRBJ2-2; CDR3aa: CASSQGQGIGELFF; CDR3nt: TGTGCCAGCAGCCAAGGACAGGGGATCGGGGAGCTGTTTTTT
v_gene: TRBV20-1; d_gene: NA; abundance: NA; j_gene: TRBJ1-5; CDR3aa: CSAKGGSNQPQHF; CDR3nt: TGCAGTGCCAAGGGGGGCAGTAATCAGCCCCAGCATTTT
v_gene: TRBV27; d_gene: TRBD2; abundance: NA; j_gene: TRBJ2-7; CDR3aa: CASSSQLLGGNYEQYF; CDR3nt: TGTGCCAGCAGTTCCCAACTTCTCGGGGGGAACTACGAGCAGTACTTC
v_gene: TRBV30; d_gene: NA; abundance: few; j_gene: TRBJ1-4; CDR3aa: CAWKRRGGNEKLFF; CDR3nt: TGTGCCTGGAAAAGACGTGGAGGGAATGAAAAACTGTTTTTT
v_gene: TRBV3-1; d_gene: NA; abundance: few; j_gene: TRBJ1-6; CDR3aa: CASSQDKGLTGSYNSPLHF; CDR3nt: TGTGCCAGCAGCCAAGATAAGGGGCTTACCGGCTCCTATAATTCACCCCTCCACTTT
v_gene: TRBV7-9; d_gene: NA; abundance: NA; j_gene: TRBJ2-1; CDR3aa: CASSFPGSSDEQFF; CDR3nt: TGTGCCAGCAGCTTCCCGGGTTCTAGTGATGAGCAGTTCTTC
v_gene: TRBV2; d_gene: TRBD2; abundance: few; j_gene: TRBJ2-4; CDR3aa: CASDSGDKAKGDGQYF; CDR3nt: TGTGCCAGCGATAGCGGGGATAAAGCCAAGGGGGACGGTCAGTACTTC
v_gene: TRBV2; d_gene: NA; abundance: many; j_gene: TRBJ1-5; CDR3aa: CASRLRDLSNQPQHF; CDR3nt: TGTGCCAGCAGGCTAAGGGACCTTAGCAATCAGCCCCAGCATTTT
v_gene: TRBV5-6; d_gene: TRBD2; abundance: many; j_gene: TRBJ2-1; CDR3aa: CASSSTLAGGYNEQFF; CDR3nt: TGTGCCAGCAGCTCAACCCTAGCGGGAGGGTACAATGAGCAGTTCTTC
v_gene: TRBV30; d_gene: TRBD2; abundance: few; j_gene: TRBJ2-7; CDR3aa: CAWSSEAGAFEQYF; CDR3nt: TGTGCCTGGAGTAGCGAGGCGGGAGCGTTCGAGCAGTACTTC
v_gene: TRBV27; d_gene: NA; abundance: few; j_gene: TRBJ2-2; CDR3aa: CASSLGPFGGASSTGELFF; CDR3nt: TGTGCCAGCAGTTTAGGGCCCTTTGGGGGGGCGAGCTCTACCGGGGAGCTGTTTTTT
v_gene: TRBV3-1; d_gene: TRBD1; abundance: many; j_gene: TRBJ1-1; CDR3aa: CASRETGEFTEAFF; CDR3nt: TGTGCCAGCAGGGAGACAGGGGAGTTCACTGAAGCTTTCTTT
v_gene: TRBV5-1; d_gene: NA; abundance: many; j_gene: TRBJ1-2; CDR3aa: CASSLEGYGYTF; CDR3nt: TGTGCCAGCAGCTTAGAGGGTTACGGCTACACCTTC
v_gene: TRBV9; d_gene: TRBD1; abundance: NA; j_gene: TRBJ2-7; CDR3aa: CASSVDGDSAYEQYF; CDR3nt: TGTGCCAGCAGCGTAGATGGGGACAGCGCCTACGAGCAGTACTTC